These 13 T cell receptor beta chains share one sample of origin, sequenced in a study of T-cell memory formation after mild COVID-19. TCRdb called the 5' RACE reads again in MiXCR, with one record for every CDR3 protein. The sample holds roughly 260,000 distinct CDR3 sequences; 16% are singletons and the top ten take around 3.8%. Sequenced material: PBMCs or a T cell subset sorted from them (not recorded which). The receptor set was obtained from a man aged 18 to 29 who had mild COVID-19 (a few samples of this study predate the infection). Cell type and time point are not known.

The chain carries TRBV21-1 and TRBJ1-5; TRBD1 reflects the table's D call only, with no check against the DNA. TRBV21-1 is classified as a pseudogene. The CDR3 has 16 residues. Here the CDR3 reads CASSSRGQGGNQPQHF. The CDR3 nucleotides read TGTGCCAGCAGCAGCCGGGGGCAGGGAGGTAATCAGCCCCAGCATTTT.

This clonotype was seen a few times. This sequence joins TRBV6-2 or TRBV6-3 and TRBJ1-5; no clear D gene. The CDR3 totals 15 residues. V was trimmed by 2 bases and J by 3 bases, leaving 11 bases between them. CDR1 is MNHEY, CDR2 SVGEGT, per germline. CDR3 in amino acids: CASSYGANLNQPQHF. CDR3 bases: TGTGCCAGCAGTTACGGCGCGAACCTCAATCAGCCCCAGCATTTT.

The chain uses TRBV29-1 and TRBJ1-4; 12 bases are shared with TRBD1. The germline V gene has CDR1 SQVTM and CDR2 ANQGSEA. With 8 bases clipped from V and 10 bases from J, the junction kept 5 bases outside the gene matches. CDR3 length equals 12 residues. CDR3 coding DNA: TGCAGCTCCGGGACAGGGGGCGGAAAACTGTTTTTT. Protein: CSSGTGGGKLFF.

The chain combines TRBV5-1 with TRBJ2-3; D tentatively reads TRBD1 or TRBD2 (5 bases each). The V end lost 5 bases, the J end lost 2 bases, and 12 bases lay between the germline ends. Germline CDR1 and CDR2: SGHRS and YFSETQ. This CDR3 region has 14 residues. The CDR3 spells CASRQGEITDTQYF. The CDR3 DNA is TGCGCCAGCAGGCAGGGAGAGATCACAGATACGCAGTATTTT. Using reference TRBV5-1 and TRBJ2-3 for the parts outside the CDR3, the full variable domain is KAGVTQTPRYLIKTRGQQVTLSCSPISGHRSVSWYQQTPGQGLQFLFEYFSETQRNKGNFPGRFSGRQFSNSRSEMNVSTLELGDSALYLCASRQGEITDTQYFGPGTRLTVL.

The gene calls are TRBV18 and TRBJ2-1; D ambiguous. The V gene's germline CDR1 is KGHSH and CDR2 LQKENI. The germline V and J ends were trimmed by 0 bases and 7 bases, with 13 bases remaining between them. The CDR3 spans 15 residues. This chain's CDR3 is CASSPPSSRWNEQFF. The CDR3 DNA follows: TGTGCCAGCTCACCACCTTCCTCAAGATGGAATGAGCAGTTCTTC.

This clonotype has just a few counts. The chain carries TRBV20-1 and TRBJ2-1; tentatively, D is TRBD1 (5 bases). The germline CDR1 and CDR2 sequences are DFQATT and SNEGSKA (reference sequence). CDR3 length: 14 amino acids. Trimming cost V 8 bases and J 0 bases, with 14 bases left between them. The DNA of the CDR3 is TGCAGTACCTCCAGGGCGAGCTCCTACAATGAGCAGTTCTTC. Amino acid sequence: CSTSRASSYNEQFF.

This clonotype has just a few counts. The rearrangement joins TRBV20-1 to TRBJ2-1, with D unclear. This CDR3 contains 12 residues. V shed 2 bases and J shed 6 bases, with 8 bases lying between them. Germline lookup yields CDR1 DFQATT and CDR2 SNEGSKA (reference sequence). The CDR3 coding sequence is TGCAGTGCTAGACAGTTTGGCAATGAGCAGTTCTTC. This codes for CSARQFGNEQFF.

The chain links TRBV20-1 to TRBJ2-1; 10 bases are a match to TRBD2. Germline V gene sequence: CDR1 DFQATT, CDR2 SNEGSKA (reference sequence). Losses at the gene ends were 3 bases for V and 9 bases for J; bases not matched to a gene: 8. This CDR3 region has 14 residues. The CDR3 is CSASRASGGGEQFF. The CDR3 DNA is TGCAGTGCTAGCCGTGCTAGCGGGGGCGGTGAGCAGTTCTTC.

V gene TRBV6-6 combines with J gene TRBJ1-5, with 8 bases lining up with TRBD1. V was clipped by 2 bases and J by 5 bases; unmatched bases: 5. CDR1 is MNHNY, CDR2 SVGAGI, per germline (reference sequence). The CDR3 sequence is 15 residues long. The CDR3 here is CASSYPSGGDQPQHF. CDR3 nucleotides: TGTGCCAGCAGTTACCCCTCAGGGGGCGATCAGCCCCAGCATTTT.

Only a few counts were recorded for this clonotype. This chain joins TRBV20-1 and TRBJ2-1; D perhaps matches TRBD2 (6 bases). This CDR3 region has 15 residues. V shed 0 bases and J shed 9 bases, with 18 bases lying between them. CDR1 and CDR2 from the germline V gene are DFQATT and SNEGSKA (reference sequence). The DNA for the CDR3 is TGCAGTGCTAGAGATGAGCGGCGGGGTTTTACTGAGCAGTTCTTC. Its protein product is CSARDERRGFTEQFF.

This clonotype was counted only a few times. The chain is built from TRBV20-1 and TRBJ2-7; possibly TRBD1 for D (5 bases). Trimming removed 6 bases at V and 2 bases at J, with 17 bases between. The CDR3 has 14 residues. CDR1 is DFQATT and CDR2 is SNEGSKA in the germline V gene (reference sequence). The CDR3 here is CSAKFRVGPYEQYF. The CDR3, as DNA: TGCAGTGCCAAATTCAGGGTGGGGCCCTACGAGCAGTACTTC.

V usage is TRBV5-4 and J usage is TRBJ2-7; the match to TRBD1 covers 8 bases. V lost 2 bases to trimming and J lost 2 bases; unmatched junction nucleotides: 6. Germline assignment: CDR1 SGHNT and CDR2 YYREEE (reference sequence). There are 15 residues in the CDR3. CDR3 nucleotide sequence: TGTGCCAGCAGCTTAGGTAACAGGGGGACCTACGAGCAGTACGTC. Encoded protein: CASSLGNRGTYEQYV.

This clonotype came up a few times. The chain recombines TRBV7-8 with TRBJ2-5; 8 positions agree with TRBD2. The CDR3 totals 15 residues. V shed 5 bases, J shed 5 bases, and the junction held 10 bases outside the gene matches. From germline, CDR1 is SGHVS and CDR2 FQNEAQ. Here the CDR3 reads CASSLGGGRRETQYF. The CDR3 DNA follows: TGTGCCAGCAGCCTCGGGGGGGGCCGGAGGGAGACCCAGTACTTC.